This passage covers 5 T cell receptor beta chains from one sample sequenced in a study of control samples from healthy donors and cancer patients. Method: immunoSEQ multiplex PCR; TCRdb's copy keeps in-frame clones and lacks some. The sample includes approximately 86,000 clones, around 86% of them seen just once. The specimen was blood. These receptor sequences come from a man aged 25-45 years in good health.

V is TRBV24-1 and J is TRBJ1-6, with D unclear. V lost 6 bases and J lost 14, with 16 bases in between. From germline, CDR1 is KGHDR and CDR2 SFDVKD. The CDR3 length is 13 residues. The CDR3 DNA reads TGTGCCACCAGTCCCAGGACGGGTAGAACCCTCCACTTT. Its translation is CATSPRTGRTLHF.

This chain's CDR3 is CASSLAGVAGGLKYNEQFF. Here the CDR3 DNA reads TGTGCCAGCAGCTTGGCCGGGGTAGCGGGGGGTTTAAAATACAATGAGCAGTTCTTC. The chain carries TRBV5-4 and TRBJ2-1, with 10 bases lining up with TRBD2. V lost 0 bases to trimming and J lost 4 bases; unmatched junction nucleotides: 13. The CDR3 has 19 amino acids. Germline V gene data show CDR1 as SGHNT and CDR2 as YYREEE (reference sequence).

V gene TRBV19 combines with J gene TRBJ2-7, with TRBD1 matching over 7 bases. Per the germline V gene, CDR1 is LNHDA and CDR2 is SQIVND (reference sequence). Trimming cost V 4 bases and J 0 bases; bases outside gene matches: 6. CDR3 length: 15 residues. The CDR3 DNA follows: TGTGCCAGTAGTACCCGGACAGGCTACTCCTACGAGCAGTACTTC. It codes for CASSTRTGYSYEQYF.

Written as DNA, the CDR3 is TGTGCCAGCAGTTATAGCGGGCTAAACCCCTACAATGAGCAGTTCTTC. Protein product: CASSYSGLNPYNEQFF. The V call is TRBV27, the J call TRBJ2-1, with TRBD2 matching over 7 bases. Germline trimming cut 4 bases from V and 2 bases from J; bases unmatched to any gene: 8. CDR1 and CDR2 from the germline V gene are MNHEY and SMNVEV (reference sequence). This CDR3 has 16 residues.

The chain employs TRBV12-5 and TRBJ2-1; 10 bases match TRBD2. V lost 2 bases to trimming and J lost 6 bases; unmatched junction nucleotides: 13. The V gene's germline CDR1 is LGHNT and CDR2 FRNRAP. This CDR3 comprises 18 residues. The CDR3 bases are TGTGCTAGTGGTTTGTTTTACAGCGGGGGGGCCGGTGTCAATGAGCAGTTCTTC. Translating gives CASGLFYSGGAGVNEQFF.